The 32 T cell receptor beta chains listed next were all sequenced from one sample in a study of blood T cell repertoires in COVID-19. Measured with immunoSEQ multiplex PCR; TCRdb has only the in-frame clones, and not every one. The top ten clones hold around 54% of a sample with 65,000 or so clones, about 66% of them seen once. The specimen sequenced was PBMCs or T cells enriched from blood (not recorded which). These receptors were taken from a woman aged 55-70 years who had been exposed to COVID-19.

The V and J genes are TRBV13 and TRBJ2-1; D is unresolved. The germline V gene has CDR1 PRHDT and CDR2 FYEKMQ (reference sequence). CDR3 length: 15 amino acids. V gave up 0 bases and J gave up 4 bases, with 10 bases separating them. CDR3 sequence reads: CASSLGQVLYNEQFF. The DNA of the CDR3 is TGTGCCAGCAGCTTAGGGCAGGTTTTATACAATGAGCAGTTCTTC.

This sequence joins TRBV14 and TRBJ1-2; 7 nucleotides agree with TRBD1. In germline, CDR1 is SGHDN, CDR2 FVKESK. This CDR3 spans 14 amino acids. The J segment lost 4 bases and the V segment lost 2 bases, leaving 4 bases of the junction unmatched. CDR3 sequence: CASSQMGQSYGYTF. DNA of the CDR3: TGTGCCAGCAGCCAAATGGGACAGTCCTATGGCTACACCTTC.

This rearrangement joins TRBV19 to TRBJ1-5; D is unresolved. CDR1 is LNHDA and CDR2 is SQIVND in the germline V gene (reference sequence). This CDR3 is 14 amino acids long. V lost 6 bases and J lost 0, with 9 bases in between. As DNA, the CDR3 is TGTGCCAGTAGGCCGCAGGATAGCAATCAGCCCCAGCATTTT. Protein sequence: CASRPQDSNQPQHF. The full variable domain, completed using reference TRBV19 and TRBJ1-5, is DGGITQSPKYLFRKEGQNVTLSCEQNLNHDAMYWYRQDPGQGLRLIYYSQIVNDFQKGDIAEGYSVSREKKESFPLTVTSAQKNPTAFYLCASRPQDSNQPQHFGDGTRLSIL.

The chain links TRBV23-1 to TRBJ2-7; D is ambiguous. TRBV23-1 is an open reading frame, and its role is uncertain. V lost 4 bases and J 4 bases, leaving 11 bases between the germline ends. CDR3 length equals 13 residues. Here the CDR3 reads CASSPSRPYEQYF. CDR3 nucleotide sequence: TGCGCCAGCAGTCCCTCGCGCCCTTACGAGCAGTACTTC.

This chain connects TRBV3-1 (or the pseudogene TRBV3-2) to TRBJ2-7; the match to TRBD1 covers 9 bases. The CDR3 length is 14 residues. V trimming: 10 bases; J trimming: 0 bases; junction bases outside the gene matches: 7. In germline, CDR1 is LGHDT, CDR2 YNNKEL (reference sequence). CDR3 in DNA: TGTGCCACCCAGGACAGGGGCAGCTCCTACGAGCAGTACTTC. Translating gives CATQDRGSSYEQYF.

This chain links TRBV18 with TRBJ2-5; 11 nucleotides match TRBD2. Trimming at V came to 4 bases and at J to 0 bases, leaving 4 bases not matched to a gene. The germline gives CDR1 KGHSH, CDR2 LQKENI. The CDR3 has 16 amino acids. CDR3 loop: CASSRETSGDQETQYF. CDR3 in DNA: TGTGCCAGCTCACGGGAGACTAGCGGGGACCAAGAGACCCAGTACTTC. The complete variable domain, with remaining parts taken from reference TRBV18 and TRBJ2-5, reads NAGVMQNPRHLVRRRGQEARLRCSPMKGHSHVYWYRQLPEEGLKFMVYLQKENIIDESGMPKERFSAEFPKEGPSILRIQQVVRGDSAAYFCASSRETSGDQETQYFGPGTRLLVL.

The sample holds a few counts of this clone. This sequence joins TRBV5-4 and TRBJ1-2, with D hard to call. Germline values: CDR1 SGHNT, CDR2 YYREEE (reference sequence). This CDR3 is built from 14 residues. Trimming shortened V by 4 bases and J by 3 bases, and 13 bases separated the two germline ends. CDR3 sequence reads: CASSPPGLDYGYTF. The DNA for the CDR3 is TGTGCCAGCAGCCCTCCCGGACTGGACTATGGCTACACCTTC.

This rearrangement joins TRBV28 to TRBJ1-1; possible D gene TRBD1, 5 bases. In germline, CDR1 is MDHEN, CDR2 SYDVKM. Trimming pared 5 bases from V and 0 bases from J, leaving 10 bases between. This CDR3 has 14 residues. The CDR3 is CASSRRGLNTEAFF. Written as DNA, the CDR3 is TGTGCCAGCAGTCGGAGGGGCTTGAACACTGAAGCTTTCTTT.

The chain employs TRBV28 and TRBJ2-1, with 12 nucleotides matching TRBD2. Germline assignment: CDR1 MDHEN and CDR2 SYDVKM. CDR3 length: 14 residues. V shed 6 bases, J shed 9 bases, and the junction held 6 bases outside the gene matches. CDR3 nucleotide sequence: TGTGCCAGCAGCGGGCTAGCGGGAGGGCGTGAGCAGTTCTTC. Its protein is CASSGLAGGREQFF.

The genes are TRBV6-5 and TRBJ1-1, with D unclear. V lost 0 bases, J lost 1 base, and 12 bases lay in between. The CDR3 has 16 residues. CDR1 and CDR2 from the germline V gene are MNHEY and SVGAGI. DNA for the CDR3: TGTGCCAGCAGTTACTCGATCGGGTTGGGGAACACTGAAGCTTTCTTT. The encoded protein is CASSYSIGLGNTEAFF.

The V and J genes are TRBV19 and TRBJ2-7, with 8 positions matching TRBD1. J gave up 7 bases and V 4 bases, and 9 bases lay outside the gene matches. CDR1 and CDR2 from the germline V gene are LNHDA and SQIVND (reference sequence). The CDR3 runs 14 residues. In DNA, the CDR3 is TGTGCCAGTAGTACGACAGGGGCATTTGAGGAGCAGTACTTC. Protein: CASSTTGAFEEQYF.

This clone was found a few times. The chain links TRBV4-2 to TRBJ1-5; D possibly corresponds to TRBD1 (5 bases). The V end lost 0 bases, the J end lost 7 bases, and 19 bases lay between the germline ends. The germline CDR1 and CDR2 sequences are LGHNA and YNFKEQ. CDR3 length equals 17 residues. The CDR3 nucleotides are TGTGCCAGCAGCCAAGATTTTATTGGGGCAGGGAAACAGCCCCAGCATTTT. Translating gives CASSQDFIGAGKQPQHF.

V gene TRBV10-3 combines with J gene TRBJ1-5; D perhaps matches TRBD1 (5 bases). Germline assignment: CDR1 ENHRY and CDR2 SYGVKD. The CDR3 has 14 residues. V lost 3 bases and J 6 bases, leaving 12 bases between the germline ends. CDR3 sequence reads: CAISETAGLQPQHF. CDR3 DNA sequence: TGTGCCATCAGTGAAACGGCAGGGCTTCAGCCCCAGCATTTT.

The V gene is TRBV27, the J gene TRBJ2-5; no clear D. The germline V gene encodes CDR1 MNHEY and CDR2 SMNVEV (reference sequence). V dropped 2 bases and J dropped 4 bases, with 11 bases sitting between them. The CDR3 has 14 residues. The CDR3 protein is CASSLGPDGETQYF. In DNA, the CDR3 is TGTGCCAGCAGTTTAGGGCCAGACGGAGAGACCCAGTACTTC.

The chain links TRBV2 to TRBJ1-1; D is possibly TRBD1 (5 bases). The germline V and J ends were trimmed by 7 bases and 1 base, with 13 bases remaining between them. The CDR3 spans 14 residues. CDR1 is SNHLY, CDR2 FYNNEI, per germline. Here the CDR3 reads CASTPGQGNTEAFF. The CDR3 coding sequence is TGTGCCAGCACTCCCGGTCAGGGGAACACTGAAGCTTTCTTT.

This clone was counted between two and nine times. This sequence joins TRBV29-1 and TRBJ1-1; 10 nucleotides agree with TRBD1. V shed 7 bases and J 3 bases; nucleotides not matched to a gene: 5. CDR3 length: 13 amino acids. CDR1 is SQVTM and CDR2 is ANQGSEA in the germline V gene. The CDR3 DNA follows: TGCAGCGCCCGACAGGGGGCGGACACTGAAGCTTTCTTT. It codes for CSARQGADTEAFF.

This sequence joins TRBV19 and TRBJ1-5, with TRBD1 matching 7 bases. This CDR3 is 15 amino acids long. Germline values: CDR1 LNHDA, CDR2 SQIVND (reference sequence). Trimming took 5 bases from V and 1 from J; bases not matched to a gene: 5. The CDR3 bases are TGTGCCAGTAGTGCACAACAGGGGAGCAATCAGCCCCAGCATTTT. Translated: CASSAQQGSNQPQHF.

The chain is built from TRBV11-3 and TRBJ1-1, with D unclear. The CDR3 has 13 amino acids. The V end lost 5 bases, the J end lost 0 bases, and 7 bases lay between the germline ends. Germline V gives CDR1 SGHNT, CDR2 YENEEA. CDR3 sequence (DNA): TGTGCCAGCAGCATTTCAATGAACACTGAAGCTTTCTTT. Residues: CASSISMNTEAFF. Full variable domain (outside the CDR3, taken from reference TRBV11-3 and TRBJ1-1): EAGVVQSPRYKIIEKKQPVAFWCNPISGHNTLYWYLQNLGQGPELLIRYENEEAVDDSQLPKDRFSAERLKGVDSTLKIQPAELGDSAVYLCASSISMNTEAFFGQGTRLTVV.

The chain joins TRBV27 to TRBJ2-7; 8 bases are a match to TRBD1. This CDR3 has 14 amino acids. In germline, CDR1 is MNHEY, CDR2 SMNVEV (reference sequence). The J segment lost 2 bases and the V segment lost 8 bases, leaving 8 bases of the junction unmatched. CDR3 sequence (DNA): TGTGCCAGCCGGCGCCGGGACAGGCCCTACGAGCAGTACTTC. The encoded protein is CASRRRDRPYEQYF.

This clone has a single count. CDR3 in amino acids: CASSGLTGSGEAFF. CDR3 DNA: TGCGCCAGCAGCGGCCTGACAGGGTCGGGTGAAGCTTTCTTT. J is TRBJ1-1 and V is TRBV4-1; TRBD1 aligns across 7 bases. Trimming took 5 bases from V and 7 from J; bases not matched to a gene: 10. The CDR3 sequence is 14 residues long. The germline V gene has CDR1 MGHRA and CDR2 YSYEKL.

The CDR3 spells CASRGDEQYF. The DNA for the CDR3 is TGTGCCAGCAGGGGCGACGAGCAGTACTTC. The chain combines TRBV6-5 with TRBJ2-7; D ambiguous. Trimming removed 6 bases from V and 5 bases from J, with 5 bases in between. The germline V gene has CDR1 MNHEY and CDR2 SVGAGI. The CDR3 totals 10 residues.

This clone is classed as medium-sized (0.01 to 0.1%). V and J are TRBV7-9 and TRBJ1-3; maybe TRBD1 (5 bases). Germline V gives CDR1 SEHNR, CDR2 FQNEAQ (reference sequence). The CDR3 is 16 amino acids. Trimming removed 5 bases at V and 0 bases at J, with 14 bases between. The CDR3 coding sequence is TGTGCCAGCAGCCCTCAACACAGGATCTCTGGAAACACCATATATTTT. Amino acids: CASSPQHRISGNTIYF.

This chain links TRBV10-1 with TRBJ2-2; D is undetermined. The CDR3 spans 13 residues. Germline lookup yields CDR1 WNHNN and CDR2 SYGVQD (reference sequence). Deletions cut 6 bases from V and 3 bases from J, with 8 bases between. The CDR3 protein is CASSRAYTGELFF. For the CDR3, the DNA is TGCGCCAGCAGCCGAGCGTACACCGGGGAGCTGTTTTTT.

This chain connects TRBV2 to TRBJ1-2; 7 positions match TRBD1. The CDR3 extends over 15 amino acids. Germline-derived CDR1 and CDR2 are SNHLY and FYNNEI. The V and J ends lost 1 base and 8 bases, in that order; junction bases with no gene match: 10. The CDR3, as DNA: TGTGCCAGCAGTGAAGAGGGAACACAGGGGAACGGCTACACCTTC. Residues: CASSEEGTQGNGYTF.

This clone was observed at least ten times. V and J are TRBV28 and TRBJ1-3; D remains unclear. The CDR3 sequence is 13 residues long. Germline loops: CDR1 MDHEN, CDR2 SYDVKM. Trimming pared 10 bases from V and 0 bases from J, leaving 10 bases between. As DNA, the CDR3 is TGTGCCACCCTAACCCGCTCTGGAAACACCATATATTTT. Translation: CATLTRSGNTIYF.

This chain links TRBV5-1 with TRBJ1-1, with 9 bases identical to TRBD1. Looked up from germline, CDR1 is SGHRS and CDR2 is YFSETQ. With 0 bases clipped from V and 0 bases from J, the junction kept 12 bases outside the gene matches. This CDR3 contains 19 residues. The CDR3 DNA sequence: TGCGCCAGCAGCTTGGGCCTTAGACAGGGGGGTACCATGAACACTGAAGCTTTCTTT. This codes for CASSLGLRQGGTMNTEAFF.

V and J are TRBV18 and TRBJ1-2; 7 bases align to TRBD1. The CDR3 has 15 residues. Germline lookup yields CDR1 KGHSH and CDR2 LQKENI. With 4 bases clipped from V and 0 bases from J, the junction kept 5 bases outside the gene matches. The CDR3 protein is CASSQGTDTNYGYTF. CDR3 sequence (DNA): TGTGCCAGCTCACAGGGGACAGACACTAACTATGGCTACACCTTC.

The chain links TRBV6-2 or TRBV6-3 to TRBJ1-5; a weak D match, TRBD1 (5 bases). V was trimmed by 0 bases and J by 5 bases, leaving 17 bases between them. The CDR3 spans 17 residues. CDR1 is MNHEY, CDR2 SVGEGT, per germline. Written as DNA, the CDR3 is TGTGCCAGCAGTTACTCGATCAGGACGCAGGGCGATCAGCCCCAGCATTTT. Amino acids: CASSYSIRTQGDQPQHF.

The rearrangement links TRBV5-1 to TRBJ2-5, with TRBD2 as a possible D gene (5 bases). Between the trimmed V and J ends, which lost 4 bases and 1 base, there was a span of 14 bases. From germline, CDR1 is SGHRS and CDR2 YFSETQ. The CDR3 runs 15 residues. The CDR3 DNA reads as TGCGCCAGCAGCGAGGAAGTAGGGAGCCAAGAGACCCAGTACTTC. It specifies CASSEEVGSQETQYF. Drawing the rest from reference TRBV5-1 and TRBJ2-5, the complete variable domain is KAGVTQTPRYLIKTRGQQVTLSCSPISGHRSVSWYQQTPGQGLQFLFEYFSETQRNKGNFPGRFSGRQFSNSRSEMNVSTLELGDSALYLCASSEEVGSQETQYFGPGTRLLVL.

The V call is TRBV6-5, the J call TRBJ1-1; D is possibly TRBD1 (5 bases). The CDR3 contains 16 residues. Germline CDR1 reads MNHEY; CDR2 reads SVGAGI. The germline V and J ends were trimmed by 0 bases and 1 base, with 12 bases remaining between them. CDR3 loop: CASSYSAGGENTEAFF. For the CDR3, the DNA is TGTGCCAGCAGTTACTCGGCCGGGGGGGAGAACACTGAAGCTTTCTTT.

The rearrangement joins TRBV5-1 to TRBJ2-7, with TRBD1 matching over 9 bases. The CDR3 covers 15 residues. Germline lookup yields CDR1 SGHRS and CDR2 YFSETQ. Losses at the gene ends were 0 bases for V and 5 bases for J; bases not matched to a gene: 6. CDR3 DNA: TGCGCCAGCAGCTTGGCCACGGACAGGGGAGACGAGCAGTACTTC. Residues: CASSLATDRGDEQYF.

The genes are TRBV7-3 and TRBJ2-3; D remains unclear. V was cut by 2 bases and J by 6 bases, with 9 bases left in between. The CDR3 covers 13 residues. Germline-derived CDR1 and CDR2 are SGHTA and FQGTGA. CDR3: CASSLAAKDTQYF. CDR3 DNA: TGTGCCAGCAGCTTAGCCGCTAAGGATACGCAGTATTTT.